This is a list of T cell receptor beta chains from one sample in a study of vaccination and CD4 T cells after COVID-19. No antigen is known for these receptors. TCRdb fed the PCR reads into MiXCR, producing one record per CDR3 protein. Of around 25,000 distinct CDR3 sequences listed, about 46% are singletons. Specimen: CD4+ T cells from blood, cultured in vitro. These receptors were obtained from a human donor who had recovered from COVID-19. CDR3s include the opening cysteine and the closing phenylalanine or tryptophan. Each record gives: D gene, V gene, CDR3 length, clone size, J gene, CDR3 DNA, CDR3 protein. A D gene is named only where the DNA matches it firmly. Size is omitted from some rows. Given values are once, few, many or a class for expanded clones.

>.|TRBV12-3/TRBV12-4|13|.|TRBJ1-2
TGTGCCAGCAGTTTTAGGAAGGGATATGGCTACACCTTC
CASSFRKGYGYTF
>.|TRBV11-3|13|.|TRBJ2-7
TGTGCCAGCAGCTTACGACCTTTATACGAGCAGTACTTC
CASSLRPLYEQYF
>.|TRBV28|14|few|TRBJ1-1
TGTGCCAGCAGTTTACAGGGGTTGAACACTGAAGCTTTCTTT
CASSLQGLNTEAFF
>TRBD1|TRBV6-1|16|.|TRBJ2-1
TGTGCCAGCAGCCTCGGACAGGTACTAACCTACAATGAGCAGTTCTTC
CASSLGQVLTYNEQFF
>TRBD1|TRBV5-1|15|once|TRBJ2-7
TGCGCCAGCAGCTCCGGACAGGGTTGGCATTACGAGCAGTACTTC
CASSSGQGWHYEQYF
>TRBD2|TRBV12-3/TRBV12-4|13|once|TRBJ2-5
TGTGCCAGCAGGGGACTAGCCGTAGAGACCCAGTACTTC
CASRGLAVETQYF
>TRBD2|TRBV2|18|few|TRBJ2-3
TGTGCCAGCAGTGTTGTACTAGCGGGAGCTGGGGCAGGAGATACGCAGTATTTT
CASSVVLAGAGAGDTQYF
>TRBD1|TRBV19|23|few|TRBJ2-7
TGTGCCAGTAGTATAGAATTCCAGGGGGCGAGTCTTCCGTCCCTTTTGGCCCCCTACGAGCAGTACTTC
CASSIEFQGASLPSLLAPYEQYF
>TRBD1|TRBV20-1|16|few|TRBJ2-1
TGCAGTGCTAGGCCCCTGAGGGGACAGGGATACAATGAGCAGTTCTTC
CSARPLRGQGYNEQFF
>.|TRBV12-3/TRBV12-4|16|medium-sized|TRBJ1-5
TGTGCCAGCACCCGGGGGGGTGGATCCCGAAATCAGCCCCAGCATTTT
CASTRGGGSRNQPQHF
>.|TRBV6-2/TRBV6-3|14|.|TRBJ1-5
TGTGCCAGCAGTTACCGGACGGGGACGCGGCCCCAGCATTTT
CASSYRTGTRPQHF
>.|TRBV19|14|.|TRBJ1-5
TGTGCCAGTAGTGGATCAACTGGGAGACAGCCCCAGCATTTT
CASSGSTGRQPQHF
>.|TRBV7-9|17|.|TRBJ2-1
TGTGCCAGCAGCATCCGATCAGGGGATCGCTCCTACAATGAGCAGTTCTTC
CASSIRSGDRSYNEQFF